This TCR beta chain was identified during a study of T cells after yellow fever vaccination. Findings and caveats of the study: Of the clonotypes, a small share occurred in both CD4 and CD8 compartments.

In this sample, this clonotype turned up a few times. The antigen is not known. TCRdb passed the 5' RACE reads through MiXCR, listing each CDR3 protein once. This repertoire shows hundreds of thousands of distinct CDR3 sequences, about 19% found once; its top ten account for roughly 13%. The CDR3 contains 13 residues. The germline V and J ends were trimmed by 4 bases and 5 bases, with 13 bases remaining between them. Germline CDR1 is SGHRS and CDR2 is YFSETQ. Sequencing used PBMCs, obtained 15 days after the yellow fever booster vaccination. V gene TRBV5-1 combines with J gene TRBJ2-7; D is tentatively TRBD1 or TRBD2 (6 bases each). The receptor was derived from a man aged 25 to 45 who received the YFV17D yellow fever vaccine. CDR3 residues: CASSRGPPHEQYF. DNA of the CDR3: TGCGCCAGCAGCCGGGGGCCACCCCACGAGCAGTACTTC.